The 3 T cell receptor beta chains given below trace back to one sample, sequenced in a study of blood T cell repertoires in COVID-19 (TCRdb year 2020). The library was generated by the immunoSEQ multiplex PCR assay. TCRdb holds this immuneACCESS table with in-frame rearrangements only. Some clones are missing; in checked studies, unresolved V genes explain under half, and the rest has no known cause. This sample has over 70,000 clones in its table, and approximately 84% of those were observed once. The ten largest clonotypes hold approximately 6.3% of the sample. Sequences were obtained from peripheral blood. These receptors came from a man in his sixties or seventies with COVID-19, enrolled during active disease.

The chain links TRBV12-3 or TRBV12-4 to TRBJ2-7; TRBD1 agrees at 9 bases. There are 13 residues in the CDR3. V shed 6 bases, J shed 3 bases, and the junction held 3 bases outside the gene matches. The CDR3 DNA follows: TGTGCCAGCAGGGGACAGGGTAGCTACGAGCAGTACTTC. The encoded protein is CASRGQGSYEQYF.

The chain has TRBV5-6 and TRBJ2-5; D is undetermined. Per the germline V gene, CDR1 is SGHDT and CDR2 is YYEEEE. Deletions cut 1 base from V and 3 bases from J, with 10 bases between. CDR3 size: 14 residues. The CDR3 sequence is CASSLYPREETQYF. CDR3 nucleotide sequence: TGTGCCAGCAGCTTGTATCCCCGTGAAGAGACCCAGTACTTC. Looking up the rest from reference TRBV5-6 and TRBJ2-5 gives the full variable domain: DAGVTQSPTHLIKTRGQQVTLRCSPKSGHDTVSWYQQALGQGPQFIFQYYEEEERQRGNFPDRFSGHQFPNYSSELNVNALLLGDSALYLCASSLYPREETQYFGPGTRLLVL.

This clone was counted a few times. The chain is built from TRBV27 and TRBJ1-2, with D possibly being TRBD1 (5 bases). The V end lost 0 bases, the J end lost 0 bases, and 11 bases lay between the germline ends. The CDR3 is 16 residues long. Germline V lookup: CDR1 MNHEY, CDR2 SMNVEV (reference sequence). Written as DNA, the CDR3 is TGTGCCAGCAGTTTATCGATGGGGGGTACTAACTATGGCTACACCTTC. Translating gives CASSLSMGGTNYGYTF.